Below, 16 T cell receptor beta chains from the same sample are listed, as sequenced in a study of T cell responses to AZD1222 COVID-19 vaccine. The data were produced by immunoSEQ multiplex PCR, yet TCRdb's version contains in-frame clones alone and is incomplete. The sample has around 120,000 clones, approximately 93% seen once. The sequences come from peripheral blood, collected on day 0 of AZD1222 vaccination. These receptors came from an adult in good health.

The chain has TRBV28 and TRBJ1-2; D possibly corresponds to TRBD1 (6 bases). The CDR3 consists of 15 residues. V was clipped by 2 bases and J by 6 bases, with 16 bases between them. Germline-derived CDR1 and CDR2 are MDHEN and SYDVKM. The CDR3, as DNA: TGTGCCAGCAGTTTAGGGAGGGGGAGAGTCGATGGCTACACCTTC. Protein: CASSLGRGRVDGYTF.

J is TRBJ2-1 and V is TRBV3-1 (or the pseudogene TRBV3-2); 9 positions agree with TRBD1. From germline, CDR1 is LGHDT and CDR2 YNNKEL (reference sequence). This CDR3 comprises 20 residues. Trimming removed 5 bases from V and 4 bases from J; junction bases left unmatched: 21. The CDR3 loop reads CASSWGGQGNWRGLYNEQFF. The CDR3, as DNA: TGTGCCAGCAGCTGGGGAGGACAGGGGAATTGGCGGGGGCTTTACAATGAGCAGTTCTTC.

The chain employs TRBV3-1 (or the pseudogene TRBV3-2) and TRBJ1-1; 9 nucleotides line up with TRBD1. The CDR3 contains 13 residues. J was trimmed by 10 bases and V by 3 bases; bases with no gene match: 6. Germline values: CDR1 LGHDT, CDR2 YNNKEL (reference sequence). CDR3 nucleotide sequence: TGTGCCAGCAGCCAGGGACAGGGCATAGGAGCTTTCTTT. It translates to CASSQGQGIGAFF.

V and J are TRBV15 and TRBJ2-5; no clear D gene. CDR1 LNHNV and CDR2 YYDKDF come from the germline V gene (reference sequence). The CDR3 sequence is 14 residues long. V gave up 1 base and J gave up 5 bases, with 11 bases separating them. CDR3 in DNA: TGTGCCACCAGCAGAGTACCGAACAAGGAGACCCAGTACTTC. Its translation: CATSRVPNKETQYF.

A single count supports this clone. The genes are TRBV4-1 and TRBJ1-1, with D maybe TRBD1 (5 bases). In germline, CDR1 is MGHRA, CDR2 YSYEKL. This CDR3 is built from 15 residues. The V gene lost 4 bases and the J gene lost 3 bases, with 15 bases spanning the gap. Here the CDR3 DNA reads TGCGCCAGCAGCCCGCGGACATCACGCGACACTGAAGCTTTCTTT. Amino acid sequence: CASSPRTSRDTEAFF.

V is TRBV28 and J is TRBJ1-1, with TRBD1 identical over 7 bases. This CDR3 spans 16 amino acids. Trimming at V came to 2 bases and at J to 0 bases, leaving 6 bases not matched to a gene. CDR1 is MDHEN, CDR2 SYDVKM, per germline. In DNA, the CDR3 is TGTGCCAGCAGTTTAAGGAGGGGGCGCATGAACACTGAAGCTTTCTTT. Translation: CASSLRRGRMNTEAFF.

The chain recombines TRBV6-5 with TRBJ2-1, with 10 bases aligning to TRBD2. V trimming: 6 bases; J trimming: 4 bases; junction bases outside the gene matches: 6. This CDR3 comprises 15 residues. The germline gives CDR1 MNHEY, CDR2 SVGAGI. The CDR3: CASRAAGGPYNEQFF. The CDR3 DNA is TGTGCCAGCAGGGCAGCGGGAGGGCCTTACAATGAGCAGTTCTTC.

The CDR3 loop is CASSPRTDTYEQYF. Written as DNA, the CDR3 is TGTGCCAGCAGTCCTCGGACAGACACCTACGAGCAGTACTTC. The chain couples TRBV6-6 to TRBJ2-7; D might be TRBD1 (6 bases). The CDR3 has 14 amino acids. CDR1 and CDR2 (germline): MNHNY, SVGAGI (reference sequence). V was pared by 5 bases and J by 2 bases, with 13 bases between.

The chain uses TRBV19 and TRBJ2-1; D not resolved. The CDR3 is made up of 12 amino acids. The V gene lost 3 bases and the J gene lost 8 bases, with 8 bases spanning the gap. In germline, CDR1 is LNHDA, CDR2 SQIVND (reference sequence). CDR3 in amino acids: CASSIWAHEQFF. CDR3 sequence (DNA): TGTGCCAGTAGTATTTGGGCCCATGAGCAGTTCTTC.

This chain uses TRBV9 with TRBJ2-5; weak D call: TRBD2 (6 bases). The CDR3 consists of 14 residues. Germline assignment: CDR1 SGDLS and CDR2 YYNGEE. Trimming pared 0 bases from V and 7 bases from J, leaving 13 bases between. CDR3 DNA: TGTGCCAGCAGCGTAGCGGGAGACCTTGGGACCCAGTACTTC. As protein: CASSVAGDLGTQYF. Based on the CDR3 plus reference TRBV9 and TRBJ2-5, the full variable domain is DSGVTQTPKHLITATGQRVTLRCSPRSGDLSVYWYQQSLDQGLQFLIQYYNGEERAKGNILERFSAQQFPDLHSELNLSSLELGDSALYFCASSVAGDLGTQYFGPGTRLLVL.

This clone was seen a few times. CDR3 region: CASRLRQGKSETQYF. CDR3 DNA sequence: TGTGCCAGCAGACTTCGACAGGGGAAGTCCGAGACCCAGTACTTC. The rearrangement links TRBV28 to TRBJ2-5, with TRBD1 identical over 8 bases. The CDR3 covers 15 residues. Germline CDR1 is MDHEN and CDR2 is SYDVKM. Germline trimming cut 6 bases from V and 5 bases from J; bases unmatched to any gene: 11.

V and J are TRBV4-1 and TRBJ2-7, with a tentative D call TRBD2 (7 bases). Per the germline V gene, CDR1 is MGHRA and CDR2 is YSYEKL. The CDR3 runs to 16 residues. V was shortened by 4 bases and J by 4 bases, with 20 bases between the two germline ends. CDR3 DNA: TGCGCCAGCAGCCGAGGGGGGCTAGCGGAGGAATACGAGCAGTACTTC. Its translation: CASSRGGLAEEYEQYF.

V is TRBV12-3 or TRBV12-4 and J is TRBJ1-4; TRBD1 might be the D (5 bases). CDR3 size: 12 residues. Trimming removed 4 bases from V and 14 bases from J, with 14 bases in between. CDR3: CASSWTTTRLFF. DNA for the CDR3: TGTGCCAGCAGTTGGACAACAACCCGCCTGTTTTTT.

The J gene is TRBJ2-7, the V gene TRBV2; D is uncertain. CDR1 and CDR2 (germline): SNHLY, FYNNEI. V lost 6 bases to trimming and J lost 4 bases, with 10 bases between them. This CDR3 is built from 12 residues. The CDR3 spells CASRPQPYEQYF. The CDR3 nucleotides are TGTGCCAGCAGACCACAACCTTACGAGCAGTACTTC.

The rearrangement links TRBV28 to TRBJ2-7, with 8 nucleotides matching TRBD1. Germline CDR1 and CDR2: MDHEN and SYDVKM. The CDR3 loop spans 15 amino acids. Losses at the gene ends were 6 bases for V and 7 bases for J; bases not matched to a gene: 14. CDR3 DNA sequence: TGTGCCAGCAGCTTGGACAGGGCTCTGAGGGGAGAGCAGTACTTC. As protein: CASSLDRALRGEQYF.

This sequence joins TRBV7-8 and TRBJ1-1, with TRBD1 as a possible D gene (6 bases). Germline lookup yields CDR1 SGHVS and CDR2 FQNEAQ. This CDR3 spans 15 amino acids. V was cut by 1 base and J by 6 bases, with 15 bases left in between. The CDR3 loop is CASSLVWTVGPEAFF. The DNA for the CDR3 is TGTGCCAGCAGCTTAGTATGGACAGTTGGCCCTGAAGCTTTCTTT.